This is a list of T cell receptor beta chains from one sample in a study of early T cells in non-severe SARS-CoV-2 infection. Using its own MiXCR run on the 5' RACE reads, TCRdb lists one record per CDR3 protein. The data contain around 30,000 distinct CDR3 sequences, about 8.6% of them singletons. Material: whole blood. The receptors derive from an adult who was a healthcare worker with PCR-confirmed SARS-CoV-2 infection or an uninfected control (not recorded which). CDR3s include the opening cysteine and the closing phenylalanine or tryptophan. A D gene is named only where the DNA matches it firmly. Clone size is shown for a subset of rows, as once, few, many or a class of expanded clone.

many	TRBV30	.	TRBJ1-3	CAWSVRQSSNTIYF	TGTGCCTGGAGTGTACGGCAATCGAGCAACACCATATATTTT
many	TRBV7-9	TRBD1	TRBJ2-7	CASSPGTGFYEQYF	TGTGCCAGCAGCCCCGGGACAGGGTTCTACGAGCAGTACTTC
many	TRBV7-6	.	TRBJ2-7	CASSPVVAASSYEQYF	TGTGCCAGCAGCCCCGTCGTGGCGGCGAGCTCCTACGAGCAGTACTTC
.	TRBV7-7	.	TRBJ2-5	CASSSSPFETQYF	TGTGCTAGCAGCTCGAGCCCTTTTGAGACCCAGTACTTC
.	TRBV11-2	.	TRBJ2-1	CASRREPSYNEQFF	TGTGCCAGCAGAAGGGAGCCCTCCTACAATGAGCAGTTCTTC
.	TRBV6-2/TRBV6-3	.	TRBJ2-3	CASSLDSSTDTQYF	TGTGCCAGCAGCCTCGACAGTAGCACAGATACGCAGTATTTT
many	TRBV7-2	.	TRBJ2-7	CASSLGTGSGEQYF	TGTGCCAGCAGCTTGGGGACCGGGAGTGGCGAGCAGTACTTC
many	TRBV7-9	.	TRBJ1-4	CASSLEWGRNEKLFF	TGTGCCAGCAGCTTAGAATGGGGCAGAAATGAAAAACTGTTTTTT
many	TRBV27	TRBD1	TRBJ2-7	CASSLDRVSYEQYF	TGTGCCAGCAGTTTGGACAGGGTCTCCTACGAGCAGTACTTC
many	TRBV20-1	.	TRBJ2-6	CSAREAVSGANVLTF	TGCAGTGCTAGAGAGGCAGTTTCCGGGGCCAACGTCCTGACTTTC
.	TRBV29-1	TRBD1	TRBJ1-1	CSVTTGTVMEAFF	TGCAGCGTCACGACCGGGACAGTAATGGAAGCTTTCTTT
many	TRBV19	.	TRBJ2-5	CASSRWETQYF	TGTGCCAGTAGTCGTTGGGAGACCCAGTACTTC
many	TRBV5-1	.	TRBJ2-1	CASSSPGPYNEQFF	TGCGCCAGCAGCTCCCCCGGCCCCTACAATGAGCAGTTCTTC
many	TRBV3-1	.	TRBJ1-1	CASSHPRGTEAFF	TGTGCCAGCAGCCACCCCAGGGGCACTGAAGCTTTCTTT
few	TRBV3-1	.	TRBJ1-5	CASSLTHRTPQHF	TGTGCCAGCAGCCTCACCCACAGAACGCCCCAGCATTTT
many	TRBV11-2	TRBD1	TRBJ2-7	CASSPAGGQGSYEQYF	TGTGCCAGCAGCCCCGCCGGGGGACAGGGGTCCTACGAGCAGTACTTC
.	TRBV20-1	TRBD2	TRBJ2-1	CSAITSGRITQFF	TGCAGTGCTATCACTAGCGGGAGGATAACGCAGTTCTTC
many	TRBV12-3/TRBV12-4	.	TRBJ2-1	CASSLNRVNNEQFF	TGTGCCAGCAGTTTAAACAGGGTCAACAATGAGCAGTTCTTC
.	TRBV30	.	TRBJ2-7	CAWSVLGGGYEQYF	TGTGCCTGGAGTGTACTGGGGGGCGGGTACGAGCAGTACTTC
many	TRBV11-1	TRBD1	TRBJ2-1	CASSLGQGGINEQFF	TGTGCCAGCAGCTTAGGACAGGGCGGAATCAATGAGCAGTTCTTC
few	TRBV7-3	TRBD1	TRBJ2-5	CASSPVGTGGKETQYF	TGTGCCAGCAGCCCTGTTGGGACAGGGGGCAAAGAGACCCAGTACTTC
.	TRBV6-6	TRBD1	TRBJ2-7	CASSYGTGYEQYF	TGTGCCAGCAGTTACGGGACAGGCTACGAGCAGTACTTC
.	TRBV7-6	.	TRBJ2-3	CASSLGGGDSSTDTQYF	TGTGCCAGCAGCTTAGGCGGCGGAGACTCCAGCACAGATACGCAGTATTTT
.	TRBV21-1	.	TRBJ2-1	CASIDGAMGYNEQFF	TGTGCCAGCATTGACGGGGCCATGGGTTACAATGAGCAGTTCTTC
many	TRBV10-3	TRBD1	TRBJ2-7	CAINPGQAEEQYF	TGTGCCATCAACCCGGGACAGGCGGAGGAGCAGTACTTC
few	TRBV29-1	.	TRBJ1-2	CSVWFGAGNYGYTF	TGCAGCGTTTGGTTCGGAGCGGGTAACTATGGCTACACCTTC
few	TRBV21-1	.	TRBJ1-3	CASPRVGNTIYF	TGTGCCAGCCCAAGGGTCGGAAACACCATATATTTT
many	TRBV9	TRBD2	TRBJ2-2	CASSPISGGFGELFF	TGTGCCAGCAGCCCCATTTCGGGGGGGTTCGGGGAGCTGTTTTTT
.	TRBV27	.	TRBJ1-6	CASSTSGTASLHF	TGTGCCAGCAGCACTTCCGGGACGGCGAGCCTCCACTTT
many	TRBV25-1	.	TRBJ1-1	CASSDLGRDEAFF	TGTGCCAGCAGTGATCTCGGGCGGGATGAAGCTTTCTTT
.	TRBV20-1	.	TRBJ2-7	CSAREPRSGEAYEQYF	TGCAGTGCTAGAGAGCCAAGATCGGGGGAGGCCTACGAGCAGTACTTC
few	TRBV7-6	.	TRBJ1-6	CASSGGPGDSPLHF	TGTGCCAGCAGCGGTGGACCCGGGGATTCACCCCTCCACTTT
many	TRBV7-2	.	TRBJ1-1	CASSLAFVSGNTEAFF	TGTGCCAGCAGCTTAGCGTTTGTGTCCGGGAACACTGAAGCTTTCTTT
many	TRBV7-7	.	TRBJ2-6	CASSPNPPGSGANVLTF	TGTGCCAGCAGCCCGAACCCCCCGGGAAGTGGGGCCAACGTCCTGACTTTC